This T cell receptor beta chain was identified in a study of blood T cells in healthy people across ages. Study-wide results and caveats: A strong correlation was seen between TCR beta diversity and naive T cell percentage.

The individuals who served as donors were healthy Caucasians living in Russia, aged about 6 to 95. Per the germline V gene, CDR1 is SSHAT and CDR2 is FNYEAQ (reference sequence). The CDR3 is made up of 15 amino acids. The authors ran a second PCR of about 6 to 11 cycles using a sample-barcoded 5' primer and a J-beta primer mix. Each cDNA molecule was tagged by a template-switch adaptor with 12 random nucleotides. MiXCR, applied by TCRdb to the 5' RACE reads, yields one record per CDR3 protein. The data show 1.5 million to 2 million distinct CDR3 sequences, roughly 52% seen once. Regarding this clonotype: Its antigen is unidentified. A junction boundary mismatches the germline segment, possibly from a read error.

This clonotype was obtained from a woman in her thirties or forties in good health. The chain links TRBV7-7 to TRBJ2-3, with TRBD2 matching over 7 bases. The source material was blood. The CDR3 is CASSFGLGDTDTQYF. DNA for the CDR3: TGTGCTAGCAGCTTTGGACTAGGGGACACAGATACGCAGTATTTT.